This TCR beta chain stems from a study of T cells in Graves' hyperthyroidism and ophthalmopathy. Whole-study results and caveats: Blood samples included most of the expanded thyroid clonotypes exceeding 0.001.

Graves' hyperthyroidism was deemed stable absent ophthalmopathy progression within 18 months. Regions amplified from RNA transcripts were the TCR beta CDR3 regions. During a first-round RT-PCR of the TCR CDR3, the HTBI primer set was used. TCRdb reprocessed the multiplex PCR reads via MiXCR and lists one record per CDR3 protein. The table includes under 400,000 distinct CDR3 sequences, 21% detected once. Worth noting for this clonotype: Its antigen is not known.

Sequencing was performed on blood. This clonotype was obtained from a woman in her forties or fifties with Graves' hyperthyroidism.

The CDR3 protein is CASSGLAGGGEQFF. The DNA of the CDR3 is TGCGCCAGCAGCGGACTAGCGGGAGGAGGTGAGCAGTTCTTC. V gene TRBV10-1 combines with J gene TRBJ2-1, with 14 bases lining up with TRBD2. There are 14 residues in the CDR3. After removal of 6 bases from V and 9 bases from J, the junction contained 4 bases not matched to a gene. CDR1 and CDR2 (germline): WNHNN, SYGVQD (reference sequence).